A single sample is the source of the 17 T cell receptor beta chains below, sequenced in a study of vaccination effects on CD4 cells after COVID-19 (dated by TCRdb to the early 2020s). In the ViraFEST assay, PBMC were stimulated with viral peptide pools, and antigen-specific CD4+ T cell clonotypes were then identified by expansion using TCR sequencing. After about 9 days of culture, CD4+ T cells were isolated with the EasySep CD4+ T cell isolation kit. None of the healthy vaccine recipients had a prior SARS-CoV-2 infection, which was confirmed by nucleocapsid antibody tests that came back negative both before and after vaccination. These receptors are not linked to any known antigen. Libraries came from the immunoSEQ multiplex PCR assay. The clones in this table, taken by TCRdb from immuneACCESS, are in-frame only. Not every clone is retained; where verified, under half of the shortfall comes from an unresolved V gene, and the cause of the rest is unknown. This sample has about 65,000 clones in its table, and around 69% of those were observed once. The top ten hold roughly 2.8% of the sample.

Sequencing was performed on CD4+ T cells from PBMCs cultured with HCoV-NL63 spike peptides, taken before COVID-19 vaccination. The cell subset or site label, as the study defines it: HCoV-NL63 spike overlapping peptide pool stimulation. These receptors came from a human donor who received a COVID-19 vaccine.

V and J are TRBV24-1 and TRBJ2-5, with 8 bases that match TRBD1. Germline V gene sequence: CDR1 KGHDR, CDR2 SFDVKD. The V segment lost 2 bases and the J segment 6 bases; nucleotides outside the gene matches: 7. There are 15 residues in the CDR3. This CDR3 reads CATSDSRTGQKTQYF. In nucleotides, the CDR3 is TGTGCCACCAGTGATTCGAGGACAGGGCAGAAGACCCAGTACTTC.

V and J are TRBV18 and TRBJ1-2; 9 nucleotides line up with TRBD1. This CDR3 region has 14 residues. V lost 5 bases to trimming and J lost 3 bases; unmatched junction nucleotides: 4. Per the germline V gene, CDR1 is KGHSH and CDR2 is LQKENI. As DNA, the CDR3 is TGTGCCAGCTCATCGAGGACAGGGGACTATGGCTACACCTTC. It encodes CASSSRTGDYGYTF.

This clone turned up a few times. This chain uses TRBV2 with TRBJ1-2, with D possibly TRBD1 on 5 matching bases. Germline V gene sequence: CDR1 SNHLY, CDR2 FYNNEI. V lost 5 bases to trimming and J lost 1 base, with 11 bases between them. This CDR3 has 14 amino acids. The CDR3 bases are TGTGCCAGCAGTCCGACAGCAAATAACTATGGCTACACCTTC. It translates to CASSPTANNYGYTF.

This clone occurred once. The V call is TRBV18, the J call TRBJ1-5, with 7 bases aligning to TRBD1. V trimming: 2 bases; J trimming: 2 bases; junction bases outside the gene matches: 0. Germline assignment: CDR1 KGHSH and CDR2 LQKENI. The CDR3 sequence is 14 residues long. The CDR3 is CASSPGTGNQPQHF. The CDR3 DNA follows: TGTGCCAGCTCACCAGGGACAGGCAATCAGCCCCAGCATTTT. Based on the CDR3 plus reference TRBV18 and TRBJ1-5, the full variable domain is NAGVMQNPRHLVRRRGQEARLRCSPMKGHSHVYWYRQLPEEGLKFMVYLQKENIIDESGMPKERFSAEFPKEGPSILRIQQVVRGDSAAYFCASSPGTGNQPQHFGDGTRLSIL.

The chain recombines TRBV6-6 with TRBJ2-7; either TRBD1 or TRBD2 may supply D (5 bases each). Trimming took 4 bases from V and 7 from J, leaving 20 bases between them. The CDR3 covers 15 residues. Germline V gene sequence: CDR1 MNHNY, CDR2 SVGAGI (reference sequence). CDR3 in DNA: TGTGCCAGCAGTTCCTCCGGGACCGATCCTAGGGAGCAGTACGTC. Protein: CASSSSGTDPREQYV.

CDR3 sequence (DNA): TGTGCCAGCAGCCCCTTTGCCGGGGGGGCTGGCGGGGAGCTGTTTTTT. It translates to CASSPFAGGAGGELFF. This chain joins TRBV7-2 and TRBJ2-2; 8 bases fit TRBD2. This CDR3 spans 16 amino acids. The V gene end was trimmed by 5 bases and the J gene end by 7 bases; junction bases not matched to a gene: 12. CDR1 and CDR2 (germline): SGHTA, FQGNSA. The entire variable domain, with the rest obtained from reference TRBV7-2 and TRBJ2-2, is as follows: GAGVSQSPSNKVTEKGKDVELRCDPISGHTALYWYRQSLGQGLEFLIYFQGNSAPDKSGLPSDRFSAERTGGSVSTLTIQRTQQEDSAVYLCASSPFAGGAGGELFFGEGSRLTVL.

The chain has TRBV4-1 and TRBJ1-6; TRBD1 matches 9 bases. The CDR3 consists of 15 residues. J lost 7 bases, V lost 7 bases, and 8 bases had no gene match. Germline CDR1 is MGHRA and CDR2 is YSYEKL. CDR3 sequence (DNA): TGCGCCAGCACTTCCGGGGACAGGGAAAATTCACCCCTCCACTTT. Amino acid sequence: CASTSGDRENSPLHF.

The CDR3 nucleotides read TGTGCCAGCAGCCCCCAGGGAGCAGAGACCCAGTACTTC. As protein: CASSPQGAETQYF. The chain joins TRBV9 to TRBJ2-5, with D perhaps assigned TRBD1 or TRBD2 (5 bases each). V was cut by 4 bases and J by 4 bases, with 11 bases left in between. The CDR3 has 13 residues. Germline CDR1 SGDLS, CDR2 YYNGEE.

This rearrangement joins TRBV18 to TRBJ2-7; 7 nucleotides agree with TRBD1. V was clipped by 3 bases and J by 6 bases; unmatched bases: 5. The germline V gene encodes CDR1 KGHSH and CDR2 LQKENI. The CDR3 covers 13 residues. CDR3 sequence reads: CASSPATGSEQYV. The CDR3 coding sequence is TGTGCCAGCTCACCGGCGACAGGGAGCGAGCAGTACGTC.

The rearrangement uses TRBV19 and TRBJ2-3; 9 bases fit TRBD1. V lost 5 bases to trimming and J lost 2 bases; unmatched junction nucleotides: 5. Germline CDR1 and CDR2: LNHDA and SQIVND (reference sequence). The CDR3 consists of 15 residues. CDR3 amino acids: CASSPGTGLTDTQYF. CDR3 DNA: TGTGCCAGTAGTCCCGGGACAGGGCTCACAGATACGCAGTATTTT.

This clone has a single count. The chain has TRBV5-1 and TRBJ1-1; unclear D gene. The CDR3 has 16 amino acids. The V and J ends lost 5 bases and 3 bases respectively, with 20 bases between them. Germline values: CDR1 SGHRS, CDR2 YFSETQ. The CDR3 protein is CASRFGGSVGDTEAFF. DNA of the CDR3: TGCGCCAGCAGGTTTGGAGGGTCGGTTGGGGACACTGAAGCTTTCTTT.

The genes are TRBV6-5 and TRBJ2-1; D possibly corresponds to TRBD1 (5 bases). With 7 bases removed from V and 9 bases from J, the gap between germline ends came to 16 bases. The CDR3 is 13 amino acids. CDR1 is MNHEY, CDR2 SVGAGI, per germline. The CDR3, as DNA: TGTGCCAGCAACTTAGCCCCAGGGCTTGAGCAGTTCTTC. Protein sequence: CASNLAPGLEQFF.

The chain couples TRBV6-1 to TRBJ1-2, with D unclear. The V and J ends lost 8 bases and 2 bases respectively, with 9 bases between them. Germline CDR1 MNHNS, CDR2 SASEGT. CDR3 length: 12 amino acids. The CDR3 region has the DNA TGTGCCAGCGGGGAGTTCAACTATGGCTACACCTTC. Translating it yields CASGEFNYGYTF.

This clone was seen only a few times. This chain connects TRBV7-8 to TRBJ1-6, with D tentatively TRBD1 (5 bases). Germline values: CDR1 SGHVS, CDR2 FQNEAQ. The CDR3 extends over 14 amino acids. The V gene lost 3 bases and the J gene lost 7 bases, with 10 bases spanning the gap. DNA for the CDR3: TGTGCCAGCAGCTTCGGGACGGAGAATTCACCCCTCCACTTT. Its translation is CASSFGTENSPLHF.

This clone was seen just once. The J gene is TRBJ1-1, the V gene TRBV5-1, with a weak D call TRBD1 (5 bases). The germline V and J ends were trimmed by 2 bases and 4 bases, with 12 bases remaining between them. The CDR3 runs to 14 residues. Germline-derived CDR1 and CDR2 are SGHRS and YFSETQ. DNA of the CDR3: TGCGCCAGCAGCTTACAGGTAACCTCCACTGAAGCTTTCTTT. Translated, it gives CASSLQVTSTEAFF.

This clone occurred once. The chain is built from TRBV24-1 and TRBJ1-5; 8 bases map to TRBD1. The trim removed 7 bases at V and 5 bases at J, leaving 3 bases unmatched. Germline V gene lookup returns CDR1 KGHDR and CDR2 SFDVKD. The CDR3 has 13 amino acids. The CDR3 region has the DNA TGTGCCACCAGGGACAGGGTTGATCAGCCCCAGCATTTT. Its translation is CATRDRVDQPQHF.

This clone was picked up a small number of times. V and J are TRBV7-9 and TRBJ2-2; D remains ambiguous. This CDR3 has 15 amino acids. Trimming stripped 2 bases from V and 0 bases from J, with 7 bases between. Germline CDR1 and CDR2: SEHNR and FQNEAQ (reference sequence). This chain's CDR3 is CASSLNNANTGELFF. Here the CDR3 DNA reads TGTGCCAGCAGCTTAAATAACGCGAACACCGGGGAGCTGTTTTTT.